This entry lists 10 T cell receptor beta chains sequenced from one sample in a study of identical twins. Each CDR3 protein gets one entry after TCRdb re-called the 5' RACE reads with MiXCR. The table includes some 500,000 distinct CDR3 sequences, 22% detected once. These data were also reused for a study on T cells expressing NK-cell markers.

Material for sequencing was CD4+ T cells sorted from blood. The receptors stem from a woman younger than 35 in good health.

The J gene is TRBJ2-7, the V gene TRBV20-1; D ambiguous. The germline V gene encodes CDR1 DFQATT and CDR2 SNEGSKA (reference sequence). This CDR3 is built from 12 residues. V lost 3 bases and J 2 bases, leaving 8 bases between the germline ends. CDR3 nucleotides: TGCAGTGCTAGGAAGTCGCCCTACGAGCAGTACTTC. Amino acid sequence: CSARKSPYEQYF.

This clonotype turned up a few times. The chain recombines TRBV10-3 with TRBJ2-7; TRBD1 might be the D (5 bases). The CDR3 loop spans 14 amino acids. Per germline, CDR1 ENHRY and CDR2 SYGVKD. V was pared by 5 bases and J by 0 bases, with 11 bases between. The CDR3 bases are TGTGCCATCAGTCAGGTCCAGGGCTCCTACGAGCAGTACTTC. Encoded protein: CAISQVQGSYEQYF.

The chain joins TRBV15 to TRBJ1-1; D is possibly TRBD1 (6 bases). The CDR3 consists of 14 residues. Germline CDR1 reads LNHNV; CDR2 reads YYDKDF (reference sequence). Trimming stripped 0 bases from V and 4 bases from J, with 9 bases between. CDR3 sequence: CATSREVGGTEAFF. The DNA for the CDR3 is TGTGCCACCAGCAGAGAAGTAGGGGGCACTGAAGCTTTCTTT.

This clonotype was counted between two and nine times. The V call is TRBV25-1, the J call TRBJ2-7; 7 nucleotides match TRBD1. Germline lookup yields CDR1 MGHDK and CDR2 SYGVNS. Trimming took 3 bases from V and 2 from J; bases not matched to a gene: 7. This CDR3 contains 15 residues. CDR3 amino acids: CASSDTGQGAYEQYF. In DNA, the CDR3 is TGTGCCAGCAGTGATACGGGGCAGGGGGCCTACGAGCAGTACTTC.

The genes are TRBV20-1 and TRBJ2-1; TRBD1 matches at 9 bases. The V gene's germline CDR1 is DFQATT and CDR2 SNEGSKA (reference sequence). The CDR3 totals 16 residues. V shed 2 bases and J 6 bases; nucleotides not matched to a gene: 11. This CDR3 reads CSARHPGTGSGNEQFF. CDR3 DNA sequence: TGCAGTGCTAGACACCCGGGGACAGGGTCCGGCAATGAGCAGTTCTTC.

This clonotype was found a few times. V gene TRBV3-1 combines with J gene TRBJ2-1, with 10 bases lining up with TRBD2. The trim removed 7 bases at V and 6 bases at J, leaving 6 bases unmatched. The CDR3 is 14 amino acids. Germline V CDR1 and CDR2: LGHDT, YNNKEL (reference sequence). The CDR3 coding sequence is TGTGCCAGCACCCTAGCGGGAGACGCCAATGAGCAGTTCTTC. Its protein is CASTLAGDANEQFF.

Only a few counts were recorded for this clonotype. The chain is built from TRBV5-6 and TRBJ2-1; D is possibly TRBD2 (5 bases). V lost 4 bases and J 0 bases, leaving 17 bases between the germline ends. The CDR3 covers 17 residues. Germline CDR1 and CDR2: SGHDT and YYEEEE. The DNA of the CDR3 is TGTGCCAGCAGCCCATTTGTCGACACTAGCTCCTACAATGAGCAGTTCTTC. Protein: CASSPFVDTSSYNEQFF.

This clonotype was seen more than once but under ten times. The V gene is TRBV10-2, the J gene TRBJ1-6; 7 bases agree with TRBD1. Germline-derived CDR1 and CDR2 are WSHSY and SAAADI. This CDR3 contains 14 residues. Trimming took 4 bases from V and 9 from J; bases not matched to a gene: 6. CDR3 DNA sequence: TGCGCCAGCAGTGTGCAGGGGGAAGGTTCACCCCTCCACTTT. It encodes CASSVQGEGSPLHF.

The chain carries TRBV5-5 and TRBJ1-2; no reliable D call. The CDR3 loop spans 13 amino acids. Germline V gene lookup returns CDR1 SGHKS and CDR2 YYEKEE (reference sequence). V gave up 4 bases and J gave up 8 bases, with 15 bases separating them. The CDR3 DNA sequence: TGTGCCAGCAGCCGAAGGTCGGGTGAGGGCTACACCTTC. This codes for CASSRRSGEGYTF.

The rearrangement uses TRBV20-1 and TRBJ2-7; D remains ambiguous. The V end was cut by 4 bases, the J end by 3 bases, with 16 bases between. Germline loops: CDR1 DFQATT, CDR2 SNEGSKA (reference sequence). The CDR3 has 14 residues. The CDR3 loop reads CSANRASQSYEQYF. The CDR3 DNA sequence: TGCAGTGCTAACCGGGCCAGTCAAAGCTACGAGCAGTACTTC.